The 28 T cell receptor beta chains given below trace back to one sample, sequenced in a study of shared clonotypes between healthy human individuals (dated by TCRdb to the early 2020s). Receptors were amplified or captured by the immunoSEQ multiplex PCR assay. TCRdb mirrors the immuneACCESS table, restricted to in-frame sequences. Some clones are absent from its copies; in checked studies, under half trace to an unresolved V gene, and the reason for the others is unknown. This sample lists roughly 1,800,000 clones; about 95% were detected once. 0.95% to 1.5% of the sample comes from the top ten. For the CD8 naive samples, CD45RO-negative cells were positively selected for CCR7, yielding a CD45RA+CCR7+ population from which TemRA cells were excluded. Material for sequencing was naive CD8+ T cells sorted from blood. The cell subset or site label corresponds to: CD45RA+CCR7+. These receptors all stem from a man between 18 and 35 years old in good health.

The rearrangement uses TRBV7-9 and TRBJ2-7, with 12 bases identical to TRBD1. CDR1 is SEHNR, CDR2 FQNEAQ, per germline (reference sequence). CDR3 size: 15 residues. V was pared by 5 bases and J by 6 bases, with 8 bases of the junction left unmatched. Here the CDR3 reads CASSPQGTGGTEQYF. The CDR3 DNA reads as TGTGCCAGCAGCCCCCAAGGGACAGGGGGCACCGAGCAGTACTTC.

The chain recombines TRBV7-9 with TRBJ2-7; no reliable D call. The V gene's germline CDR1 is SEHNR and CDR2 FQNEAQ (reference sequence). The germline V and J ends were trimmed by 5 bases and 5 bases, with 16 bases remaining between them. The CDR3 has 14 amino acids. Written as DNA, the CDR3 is TGTGCCAGCAGCCAGCCCATTCGCCCGGACGAGCAGTACTTC. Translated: CASSQPIRPDEQYF.

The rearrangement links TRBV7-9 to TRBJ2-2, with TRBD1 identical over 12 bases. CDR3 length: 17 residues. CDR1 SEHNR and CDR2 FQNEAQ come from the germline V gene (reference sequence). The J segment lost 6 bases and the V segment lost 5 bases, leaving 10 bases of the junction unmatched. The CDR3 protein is CASSPEAGTGGSGELFF. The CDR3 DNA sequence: TGTGCCAGCAGCCCTGAGGCGGGGACAGGGGGCTCCGGGGAGCTGTTTTTT.

CDR3 loop: CASSSQRQAYEQYF. Here the CDR3 DNA reads TGTGCCAGCAGCTCACAGAGACAGGCCTACGAGCAGTACTTC. The chain has TRBV7-6 and TRBJ2-7, with D perhaps matching TRBD1 (6 bases). Trimming left V 4 bases short and J 2 bases short, with 12 bases between. This CDR3 region has 14 residues. Germline CDR1 is SGHVS and CDR2 is FNYEAQ.

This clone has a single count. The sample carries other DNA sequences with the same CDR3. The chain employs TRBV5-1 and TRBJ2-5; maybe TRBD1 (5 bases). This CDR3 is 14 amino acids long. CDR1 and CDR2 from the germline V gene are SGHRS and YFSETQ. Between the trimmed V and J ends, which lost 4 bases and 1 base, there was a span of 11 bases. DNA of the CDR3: TGCGCCAGCAGCCTAACCGACAGCCAAGAGACCCAGTACTTC. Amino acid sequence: CASSLTDSQETQYF.

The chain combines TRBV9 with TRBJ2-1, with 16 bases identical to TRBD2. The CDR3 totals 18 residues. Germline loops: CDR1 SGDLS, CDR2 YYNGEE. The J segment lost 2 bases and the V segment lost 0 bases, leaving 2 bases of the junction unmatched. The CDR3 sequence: CASSVAGLAGGPYNEQFF. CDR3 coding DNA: TGTGCCAGCAGCGTAGCGGGACTAGCGGGAGGGCCCTACAATGAGCAGTTCTTC.

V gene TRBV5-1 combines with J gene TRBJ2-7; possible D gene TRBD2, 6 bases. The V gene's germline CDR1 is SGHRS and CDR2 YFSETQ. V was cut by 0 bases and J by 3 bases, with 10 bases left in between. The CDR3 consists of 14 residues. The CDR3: CASSLGEEGYEQYF. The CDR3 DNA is TGCGCCAGCAGCTTGGGGGAGGAGGGCTACGAGCAGTACTTC.

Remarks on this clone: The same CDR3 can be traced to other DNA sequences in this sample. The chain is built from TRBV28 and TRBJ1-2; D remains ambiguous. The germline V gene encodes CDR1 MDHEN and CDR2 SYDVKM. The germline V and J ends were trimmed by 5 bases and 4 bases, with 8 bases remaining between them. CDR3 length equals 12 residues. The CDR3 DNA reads TGTGCCAGCAGTCCGGGAGGCTATGGCTACACCTTC. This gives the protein CASSPGGYGYTF.

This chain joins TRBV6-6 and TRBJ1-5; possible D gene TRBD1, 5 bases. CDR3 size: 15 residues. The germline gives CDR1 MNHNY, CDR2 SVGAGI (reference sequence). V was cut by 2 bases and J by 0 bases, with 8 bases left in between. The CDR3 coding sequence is TGTGCCAGCAGTTACGGGGCAGCTAGCAATCAGCCCCAGCATTTT. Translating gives CASSYGAASNQPQHF.

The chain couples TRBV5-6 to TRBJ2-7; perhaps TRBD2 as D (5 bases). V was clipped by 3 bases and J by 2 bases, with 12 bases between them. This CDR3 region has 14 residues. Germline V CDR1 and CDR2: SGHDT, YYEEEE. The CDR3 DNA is TGTGCCAGCAGCTCAGGACTCATCCCCTACGAGCAGTACTTC. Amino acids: CASSSGLIPYEQYF.

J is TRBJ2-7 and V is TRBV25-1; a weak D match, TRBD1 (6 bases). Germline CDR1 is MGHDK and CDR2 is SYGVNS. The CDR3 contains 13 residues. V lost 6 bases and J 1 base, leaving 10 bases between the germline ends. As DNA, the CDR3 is TGTGCCAGCAGGACGACAGGTTCCTACGAGCAGTACTTC. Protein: CASRTTGSYEQYF.

The CDR3 DNA follows: TGTGCCAGCAGCCCTAGGTCGGGGGGGTTTCAGCCCCAGCATTTT. Its protein is CASSPRSGGFQPQHF. The V gene is TRBV27, the J gene TRBJ1-5, with D perhaps matching TRBD1 (5 bases). Trimming cost V 6 bases and J 6 bases, with 18 bases left between them. The CDR3 has 15 amino acids. Germline lookup yields CDR1 MNHEY and CDR2 SMNVEV (reference sequence).

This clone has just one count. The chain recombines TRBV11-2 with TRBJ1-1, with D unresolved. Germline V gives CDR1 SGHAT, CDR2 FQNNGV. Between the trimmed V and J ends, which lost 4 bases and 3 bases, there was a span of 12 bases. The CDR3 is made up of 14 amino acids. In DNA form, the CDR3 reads TGTGCCAGCAGCTACATGGGCCGTGACACTGAAGCTTTCTTT. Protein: CASSYMGRDTEAFF.

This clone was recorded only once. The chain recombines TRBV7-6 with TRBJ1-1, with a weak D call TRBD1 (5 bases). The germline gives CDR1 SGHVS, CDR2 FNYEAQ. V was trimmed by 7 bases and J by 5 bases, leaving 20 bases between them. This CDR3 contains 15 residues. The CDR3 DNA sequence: TGTGCCAGCACCCCCAGCGCGGGGGGGTTGACTGAAGCTTTCTTT. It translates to CASTPSAGGLTEAFF.

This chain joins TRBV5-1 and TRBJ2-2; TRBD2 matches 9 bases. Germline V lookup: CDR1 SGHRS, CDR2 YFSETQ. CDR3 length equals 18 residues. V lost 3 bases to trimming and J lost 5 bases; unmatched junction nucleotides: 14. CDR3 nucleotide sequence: TGCGCCAGCAGCTCTGGGACTAGCCGACTCTCCTATACCGGGGAGCTGTTTTTT. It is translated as CASSSGTSRLSYTGELFF.

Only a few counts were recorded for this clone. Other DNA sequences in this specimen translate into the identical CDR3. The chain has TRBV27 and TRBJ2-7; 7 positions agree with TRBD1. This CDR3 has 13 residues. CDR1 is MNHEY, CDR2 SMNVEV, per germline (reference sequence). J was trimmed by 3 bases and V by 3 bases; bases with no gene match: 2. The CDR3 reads CASSLGQSYEQYF. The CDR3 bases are TGTGCCAGCAGTTTGGGACAGAGCTACGAGCAGTACTTC.

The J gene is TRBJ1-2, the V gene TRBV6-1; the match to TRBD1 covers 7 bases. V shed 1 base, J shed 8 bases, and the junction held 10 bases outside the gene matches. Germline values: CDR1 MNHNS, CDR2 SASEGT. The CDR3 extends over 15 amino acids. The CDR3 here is CASSEGTGERSGYTF. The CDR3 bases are TGTGCCAGCAGTGAAGGCACAGGGGAACGGTCGGGCTACACCTTC.

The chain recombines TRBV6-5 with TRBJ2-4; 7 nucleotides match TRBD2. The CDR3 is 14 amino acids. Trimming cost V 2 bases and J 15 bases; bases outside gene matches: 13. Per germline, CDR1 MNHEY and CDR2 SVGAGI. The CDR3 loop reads CASSYRGGGMVTYF. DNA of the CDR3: TGTGCCAGCAGTTACCGTGGGGGGGGAATGGTTACGTACTTC.

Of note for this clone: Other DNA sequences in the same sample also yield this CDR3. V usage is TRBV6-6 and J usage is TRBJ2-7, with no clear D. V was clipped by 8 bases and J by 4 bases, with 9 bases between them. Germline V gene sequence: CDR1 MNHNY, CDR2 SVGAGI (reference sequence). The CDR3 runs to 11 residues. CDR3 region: CASSTSYEQYF. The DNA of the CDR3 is TGTGCCAGCTCGACAAGTTACGAGCAGTACTTC.

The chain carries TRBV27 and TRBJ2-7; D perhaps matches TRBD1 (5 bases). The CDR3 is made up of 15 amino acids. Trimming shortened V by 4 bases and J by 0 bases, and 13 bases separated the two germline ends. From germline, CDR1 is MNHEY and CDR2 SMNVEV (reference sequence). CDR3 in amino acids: CASSSRTYNSYEQYF. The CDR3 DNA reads TGTGCCAGCAGTTCCCGGACATACAACTCCTACGAGCAGTACTTC.

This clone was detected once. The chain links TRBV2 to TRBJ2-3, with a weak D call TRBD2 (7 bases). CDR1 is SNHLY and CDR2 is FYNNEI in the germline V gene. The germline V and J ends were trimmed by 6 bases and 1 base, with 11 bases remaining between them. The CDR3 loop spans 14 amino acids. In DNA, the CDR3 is TGTGCCAGCAGCCAAGGGGGGGGCACAGATACGCAGTATTTT. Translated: CASSQGGGTDTQYF. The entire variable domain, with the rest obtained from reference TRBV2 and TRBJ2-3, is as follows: EPEVTQTPSHQVTQMGQEVILRCVPISNHLYFYWYRQILGQKVEFLVSFYNNEISEKSEIFDDQFSVERPDGSNFTLKIRSTKLEDSAMYFCASSQGGGTDTQYFGPGTRLTVL.

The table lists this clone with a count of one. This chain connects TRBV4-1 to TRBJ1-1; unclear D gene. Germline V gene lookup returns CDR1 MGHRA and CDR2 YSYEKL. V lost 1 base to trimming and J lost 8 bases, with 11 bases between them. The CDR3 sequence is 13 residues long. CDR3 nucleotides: TGCGCCAGCAGCCAAGGGATCGGCCGCGAAGCTTTCTTT. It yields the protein CASSQGIGREAFF.

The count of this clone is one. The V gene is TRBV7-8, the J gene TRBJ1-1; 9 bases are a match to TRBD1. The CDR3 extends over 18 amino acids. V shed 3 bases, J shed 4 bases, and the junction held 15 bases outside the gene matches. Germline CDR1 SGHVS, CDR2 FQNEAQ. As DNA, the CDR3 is TGTGCCAGCAGCTTCCGGGACAGGGATTCGATTTCGGGCACTGAAGCTTTCTTT. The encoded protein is CASSFRDRDSISGTEAFF.

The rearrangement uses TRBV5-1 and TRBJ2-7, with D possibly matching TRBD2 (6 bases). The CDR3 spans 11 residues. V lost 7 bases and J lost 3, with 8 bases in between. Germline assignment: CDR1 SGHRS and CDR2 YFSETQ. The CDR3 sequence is CASPGGYEQYF. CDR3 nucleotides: TGCGCCAGCCCCGGGGGCTACGAGCAGTACTTC.

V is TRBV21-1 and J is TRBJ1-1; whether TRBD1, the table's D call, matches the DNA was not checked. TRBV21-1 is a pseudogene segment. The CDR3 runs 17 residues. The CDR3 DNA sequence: TGTGCCAGCAGCATACTGGGACAGGGCCAAATGAACACTGAAGCTTTCTTT. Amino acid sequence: CASSILGQGQMNTEAFF.

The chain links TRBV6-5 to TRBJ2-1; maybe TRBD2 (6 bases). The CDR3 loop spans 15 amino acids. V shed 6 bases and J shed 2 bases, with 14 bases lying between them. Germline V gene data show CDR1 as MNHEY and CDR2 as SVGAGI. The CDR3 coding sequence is TGTGCCAGCAGCCAGAGTAGCGGAACCTACAATGAGCAGTTCTTC. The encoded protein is CASSQSSGTYNEQFF.

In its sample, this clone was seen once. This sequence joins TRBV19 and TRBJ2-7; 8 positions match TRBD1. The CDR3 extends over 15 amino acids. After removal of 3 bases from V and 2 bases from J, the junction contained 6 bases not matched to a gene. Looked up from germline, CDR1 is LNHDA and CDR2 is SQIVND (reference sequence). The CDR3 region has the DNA TGTGCCAGTAGTATGTCCGGGACAGGAGCCTACGAGCAGTACTTC. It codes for CASSMSGTGAYEQYF.

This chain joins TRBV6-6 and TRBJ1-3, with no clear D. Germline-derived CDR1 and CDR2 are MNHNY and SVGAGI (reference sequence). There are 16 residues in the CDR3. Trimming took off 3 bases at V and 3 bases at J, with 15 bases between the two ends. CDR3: CASSYHDKTGGNTIYF. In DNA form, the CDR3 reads TGTGCCAGCAGTTATCACGATAAAACTGGTGGAAACACCATATATTTT.